This record covers a single T cell receptor (beta chain). Authors' processing steps: Estimation of nucleated cell counts relied on the amplification of reference gene primers. Using immunoSEQ multiplex PCR, the repertoire was profiled, and TCRdb retains in-frame clones only, with some absent. For V, J and clone size, that table is used; D and trimming come from the DNA. The sample has about 95,000 clones, around 87% seen once. This CDR3 contains 12 residues. CDR1 is MDHEN, CDR2 SYDVKM, per germline. V lost 6 bases and J 2 bases, leaving 5 bases between the germline ends. This specimen comes from a study of blood T cell repertoires in COVID-19. Study information: Whether acute or convalescent, the COVID-19 samples came from the United States, Italy and Spain.

The sequenced sample was peripheral blood. The sequence was collected from a human donor in a cohort sampled during active COVID-19. The chain combines TRBV28 with TRBJ1-5; tentative D call: TRBD1 (5 bases). CDR3 sequence: CASRGRNQPQHF. CDR3 nucleotides: TGTGCCAGCAGGGGGCGCAATCAGCCCCAGCATTTT.